This T cell receptor (beta chain) was profiled in a study of identical twins. CDR3 length: 12 amino acids. CDR1 is SGHDN and CDR2 is FVKESK in the germline V gene. Trimming removed 0 bases at V and 6 bases at J, with 5 bases between. This clonotype was seen many times. Its antigen is unknown. Broader study findings: Abundant cord blood beta clonotypes carried fewer insertions; memory repertoires showed none. Cross-sectional statistical analysis, not tracking of the same donors, underpinned the conclusions.

TCRdb fed the 5' RACE reads into MiXCR, producing one record per CDR3 protein. The repertoire holds 210,000 or so distinct CDR3 sequences, 7.5% seen once, with 1.9% in the top ten. The same data also went into a second study, on yellow fever vaccine responses in identical twins.

The rearrangement joins TRBV14 to TRBJ2-5; D remains unclear. The material sequenced was memory (CD45RO+) T cells sorted from blood. The receptor comes from a woman aged 18-30 years in good health. Here the CDR3 DNA reads TGTGCCAGCAGCCAAGAGGTCAAGACCCAGTACTTC. Protein product: CASSQEVKTQYF.